This T cell receptor (beta chain) is drawn from a study of T cells after yellow fever vaccination. This clonotype was observed at least ten times. CDR1 SGHRS and CDR2 YFSETQ come from the germline V gene. This CDR3 is built from 15 residues. V lost 0 bases, J lost 7 bases, and 13 bases lay in between. The 5'RACE template-switching step produced TCR cDNA and added a universal primer site and UMIs. A single record per CDR3 protein comes from TCRdb applying MiXCR to the 5' RACE reads. The repertoire holds some 150,000 distinct CDR3 sequences, with approximately 6.6% as singletons. V is TRBV5-1 and J is TRBJ2-2; no clear D. This specimen was CD4+ T cells sorted from PBMCs, taken 10 days after the yellow fever booster vaccination. The TCR originated in a man aged 30 to 39 who received the YFV17D yellow fever vaccine. The CDR3: CASSLARMQDGELFF. CDR3 in DNA: TGCGCCAGCAGCTTGGCGAGGATGCAGGACGGGGAGCTGTTTTTT. Full variable domain (remainder filled in from reference TRBV5-1 and TRBJ2-2): KAGVTQTPRYLIKTRGQQVTLSCSPISGHRSVSWYQQTPGQGLQFLFEYFSETQRNKGNFPGRFSGRQFSNSRSEMNVSTLELGDSALYLCASSLARMQDGELFFGEGSRLTVL.